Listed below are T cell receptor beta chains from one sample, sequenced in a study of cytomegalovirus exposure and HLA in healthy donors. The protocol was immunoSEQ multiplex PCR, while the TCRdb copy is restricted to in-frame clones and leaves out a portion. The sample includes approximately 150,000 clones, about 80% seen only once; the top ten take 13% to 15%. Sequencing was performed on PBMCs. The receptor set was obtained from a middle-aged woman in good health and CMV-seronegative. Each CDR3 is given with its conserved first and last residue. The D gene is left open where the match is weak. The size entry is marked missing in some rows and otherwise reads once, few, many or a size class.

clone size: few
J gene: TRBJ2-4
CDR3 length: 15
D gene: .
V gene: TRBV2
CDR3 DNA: TGTGCCAGCAGGCCGACATTACTAGCCAAAAACAGTCAGTACTTC
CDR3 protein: CASRPTLLAKNSQYF

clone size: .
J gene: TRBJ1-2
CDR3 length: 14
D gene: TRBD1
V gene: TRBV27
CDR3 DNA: TGTGCCAGCCGGACAGGCCTCGCTAACTATGGCTACACCTTC
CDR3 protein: CASRTGLANYGYTF

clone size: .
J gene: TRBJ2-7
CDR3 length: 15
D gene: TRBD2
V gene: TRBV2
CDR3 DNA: TGTGCCAGCAGTAAAAGGACTAGCGGGACTTACGAGCAGTACTTC
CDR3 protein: CASSKRTSGTYEQYF

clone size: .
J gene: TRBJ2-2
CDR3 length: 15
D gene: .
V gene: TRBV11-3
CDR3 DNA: TGTGCCAGCAGCTTAGCAGCGGAGAACACCGGGGAGCTGTTTTTT
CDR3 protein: CASSLAAENTGELFF

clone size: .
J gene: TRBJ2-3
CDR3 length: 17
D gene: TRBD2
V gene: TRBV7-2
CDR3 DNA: TGTGCCAGCAGCTTAGTGTCTAGCGGGGGGGTTTTAGATACGCAGTATTTT
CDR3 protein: CASSLVSSGGVLDTQYF

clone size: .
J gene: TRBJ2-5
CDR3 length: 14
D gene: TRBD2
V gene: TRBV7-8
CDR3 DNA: TGTGCCAGCAGCCCCGGGAGGGTAGGGGAGACCCAGTACTTC
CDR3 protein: CASSPGRVGETQYF

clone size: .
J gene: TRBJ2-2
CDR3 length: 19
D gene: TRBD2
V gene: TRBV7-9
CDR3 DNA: TGTGCCAGCAGCCCCCCCCCGGGACTAGCGGGGGCGAACACCGGGGAGCTGTTTTTT
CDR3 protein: CASSPPPGLAGANTGELFF

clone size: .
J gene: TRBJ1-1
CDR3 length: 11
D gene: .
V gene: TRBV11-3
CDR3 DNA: TGTGCCACCGGGATTAACACTGAAGCTTTCTTT
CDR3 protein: CATGINTEAFF

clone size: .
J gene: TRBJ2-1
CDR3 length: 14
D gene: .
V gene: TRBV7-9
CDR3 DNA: TGTGCCAGCAGCTTAGGTGGGAGTGGTGGTGAGCAGTTCTTC
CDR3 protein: CASSLGGSGGEQFF

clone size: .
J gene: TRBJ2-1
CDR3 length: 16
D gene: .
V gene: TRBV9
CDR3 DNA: TGTGCCAGCAGCGTAGGCGGGACCGATTCCTACAATGAGCAGTTCTTC
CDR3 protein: CASSVGGTDSYNEQFF

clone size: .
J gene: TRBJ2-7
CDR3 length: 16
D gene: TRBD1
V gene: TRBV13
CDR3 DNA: TGTGCCAGCAGCCTTCGGGACAGGGAAAACTCCTACGAGCAGTACTTC
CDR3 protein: CASSLRDRENSYEQYF

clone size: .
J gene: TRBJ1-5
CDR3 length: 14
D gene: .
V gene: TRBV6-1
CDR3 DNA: TGTGCCAGCAGTGATTCTAACCTCAATCAGCCCCAGCATTTT
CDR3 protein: CASSDSNLNQPQHF

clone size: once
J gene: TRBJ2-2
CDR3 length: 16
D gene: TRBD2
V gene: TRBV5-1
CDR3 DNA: TGCGCCAGCAGCTTGGCCCCGGGACTAGGACCCGGGGAGCTGTTTTTT
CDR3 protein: CASSLAPGLGPGELFF

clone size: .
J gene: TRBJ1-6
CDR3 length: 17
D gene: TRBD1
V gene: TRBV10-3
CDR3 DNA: TGTGCCACCACCCAAGGGCGCTACGGGACAGCTAATTCACCCCTCCACTTT
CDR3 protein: CATTQGRYGTANSPLHF

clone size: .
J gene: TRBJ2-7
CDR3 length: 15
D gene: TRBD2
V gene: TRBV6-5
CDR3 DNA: TGTGCCAGCAGTTACACAGCGGGAGAGGCGTACGAGCAGTACTTC
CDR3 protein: CASSYTAGEAYEQYF